Listed below are T cell receptor beta chains from one sample, sequenced in a study of shared clonotypes between healthy human individuals. Assay used: immunoSEQ multiplex PCR; TCRdb lists only in-frame clones, some missing. The sample comprises roughly 760,000 clones, around 74% of which are singletons, and 1.5% to 2% rests with the top ten. The sequenced sample was memory CD4+ T cells sorted from blood. The receptors were gathered from a woman younger than 45 in good health. Each CDR3 is given with its conserved first and last residue. The D gene is left open where the match is weak. Clone size is shown for a subset of rows, as once, few, many or a class of expanded clone.

v_gene	abundance	j_gene	d_gene	CDR3aa	CDR3nt
TRBV11-2	few	TRBJ2-1	-	CASSLRSDRDTSYNEQFF	TGTGCCAGCAGCTTACGTTCGGACCGGGACACTTCCTACAATGAGCAGTTCTTC
TRBV7-9	-	TRBJ2-7	-	CASSLMVGGEQYF	TGTGCCAGCAGCTTAATGGTAGGCGGCGAGCAGTACTTC
TRBV7-2	many	TRBJ1-2	-	CASRLDSNYGYTF	TGTGCCAGCAGGTTAGACAGTAACTATGGCTACACCTTC
TRBV7-9	-	TRBJ2-2	-	CASSPTGSNGELFF	TGTGCCAGCAGCCCCACAGGGTCAAACGGGGAGCTGTTTTTT
TRBV6-4	-	TRBJ1-1	-	CASSVGGGTEAFF	TGTGCCAGCAGTGTTGGGGGGGGCACTGAAGCTTTCTTT
TRBV6-1	-	TRBJ1-1	TRBD1	CASSRLGQGNTEAFF	TGTGCCAGCAGTCGTCTGGGACAGGGGAACACTGAAGCTTTCTTT
TRBV5-4	-	TRBJ1-1	-	CASSIGTGDTEAFF	TGTGCCAGCAGCATAGGGACGGGGGACACTGAAGCTTTCTTT
TRBV29-1	few	TRBJ1-2	-	CSVVFGYGYTF	TGCAGCGTTGTCTTTGGCTATGGCTACACCTTC
TRBV4-2	few	TRBJ2-6	-	CASSQDRGAGANVLTF	TGTGCCAGCAGCCAAGACCGCGGGGCTGGGGCCAACGTCCTGACTTTC
TRBV4-1	-	TRBJ1-5	TRBD1	CASSKDWDSILPQHF	TGCGCCAGCAGCAAAGACTGGGACAGCATCCTGCCCCAGCATTTT
TRBV2	-	TRBJ2-7	-	CASRVTGLSEQYF	TGTGCCAGCAGAGTGACAGGACTTTCCGAGCAGTACTTC
TRBV5-4	once	TRBJ2-1	TRBD1	CASSQQGAVYNEQFF	TGTGCCAGCAGCCAACAGGGGGCCGTCTACAATGAGCAGTTCTTC
TRBV18	-	TRBJ2-1	-	CASSPVGDNEQFF	TGTGCCAGCTCACCAGTCGGGGACAATGAGCAGTTCTTC
TRBV28	few	TRBJ2-6	-	CASSRQRQSGANVLTF	TGTGCCAGCAGTCGGCAGAGACAGTCTGGGGCCAACGTCCTGACTTTC
TRBV6-1	-	TRBJ1-1	TRBD1	CASSETPGTGNAEAFF	TGTGCCAGCAGTGAGACGCCCGGGACAGGGAACGCTGAAGCTTTCTTT